This T cell receptor beta chain was retrieved from a study of blood T cells in healthy people across ages. Study conclusions and caveats: PBMCs went unsorted, and a conclusive naive versus antigen-experienced comparison was therefore prevented.

A sample-barcoded 5' primer and a J-beta primer mix were used in a second PCR of about 6 to 11 cycles. TCRdb reprocessed the 5' RACE reads via MiXCR and lists one record per CDR3 protein. Altogether over 750,000 distinct CDR3 sequences are present, 25% being singletons, with the ten largest covering 9.4%. Points on this clonotype: Its matching antigen is unknown.

Per the germline V gene, CDR1 is SQVTM and CDR2 is ANQGSEA. CDR3 size: 15 residues. Trimming at V came to 0 bases and at J to 1 base, leaving 5 bases not matched to a gene. The same specimen was also included in a second study, on T cells of mothers and their children. That source adds: Donation was provided by three healthy Caucasian mothers along with their six children. Each 15 ul cDNA reaction used roughly 1.6 ug RNA; all RNA was used.

The clonotype originates from a boy under 18 in good health. The specimen sequenced was blood. This chain connects TRBV29-1 to TRBJ2-7; the match to TRBD2 covers 8 bases. CDR3 nucleotide sequence: TGCAGCGTTGAAGACCTTAGCGGGAATTCCTACGAGCAGTACTTC. Protein sequence: CSVEDLSGNSYEQYF.